These 15 T cell receptor beta chains were all obtained from the same sample, sequenced in a study of Graves' ophthalmopathy and Graves' hyperthyroidism. RNA transcripts yielded amplified TCR beta CDR3 regions. An initial RT-PCR round employing HTBI primers preceded a second-round multiplex PCR. A single record per CDR3 protein comes from TCRdb applying MiXCR to the multiplex PCR reads. The sample shows around 670,000 distinct CDR3 sequences, roughly 41% of them seen only once. Sequencing input: peripheral blood. The receptor set was obtained from an adult man with Graves' ophthalmopathy.

This clonotype was detected only a few times. Compared with germline, one end of the junction differs, possibly owing to a read error. This chain links TRBV5-8 with TRBJ2-7; D is possibly TRBD2 (5 bases). The CDR3 spans 11 residues. CDR1 SGHTS and CDR2 YDEGEE come from the germline V gene. CDR3 DNA: TGTGCCAGCAGCTTGACCTCCCCGGGGAACTTC. The encoded protein is CASSLTSPGNF. The entire variable domain, with the rest obtained from reference TRBV5-8 and TRBJ2-7, is as follows: EAGVTQSPTHLIKTRGQQATLRCSPISGHTSVYWYQQALGLGLQFLLWYDEGEERNRGNFPPRFSGRQFPNYSSELNVNALELEDSALYLCASSLTSPGNFGPGTRLTVT.

The V call is TRBV11-2, the J call TRBJ2-7, with a weak D call TRBD1 (6 bases). Trimming took 5 bases from V and 2 from J, leaving 25 bases between them. CDR1 is SGHAT and CDR2 is FQNNGV in the germline V gene. The CDR3 extends over 18 amino acids. In nucleotides, the CDR3 is TGTGCCAGCAGCCGATCGTATACAGGGCCTGGCGGAGCCTACGAGCAGTACTTC. This translates into CASSRSYTGPGGAYEQYF.

This clonotype was seen many times. V usage is TRBV2 and J usage is TRBJ1-4; no clear D. V gave up 4 bases and J gave up 8 bases, with 11 bases separating them. Germline CDR1 and CDR2: SNHLY and FYNNEI. The CDR3 contains 13 residues. CDR3 coding DNA: TGTGCCAGCAGTGTTGTGCGAATCGAAAAACTGTTTTTT. It is translated as CASSVVRIEKLFF. Supplemented by reference TRBV2 and TRBJ1-4, the full variable domain reads EPEVTQTPSHQVTQMGQEVILRCVPISNHLYFYWYRQILGQKVEFLVSFYNNEISEKSEIFDDQFSVERPDGSNFTLKIRSTKLEDSAMYFCASSVVRIEKLFFGSGTQLSVL.

This chain uses TRBV6-5 with TRBJ1-1, with D hard to call. In germline, CDR1 is MNHEY, CDR2 SVGAGI. The CDR3 runs 13 residues. V lost 3 bases and J lost 11, with 16 bases in between. CDR3 in amino acids: CASSYVLEGLAFF. CDR3 coding DNA: TGTGCCAGCAGTTATGTGCTGGAGGGTTTGGCTTTCTTT.

This clonotype was counted at least ten times. The chain carries TRBV29-1 and TRBJ1-4; no clear D gene. Germline CDR1 reads SQVTM; CDR2 reads ANQGSEA. The V end was cut by 3 bases, the J end by 6 bases, with 8 bases between. The CDR3 is 12 amino acids. DNA of the CDR3: TGCAGCGTTGACGTAGGGTATGAAAAACTGTTTTTT. Translation gives CSVDVGYEKLFF.

V gene TRBV7-2 combines with J gene TRBJ1-1; 7 nucleotides agree with TRBD1. The germline CDR1 and CDR2 sequences are SGHTA and FQGNSA. Trimming at V came to 3 bases and at J to 7 bases, leaving 8 bases not matched to a gene. The CDR3 is 14 amino acids. The chain's CDR3 is CASSLVGRGYEAFF. CDR3 coding DNA: TGTGCCAGCAGCTTGGTCGGCAGGGGGTATGAAGCTTTCTTT.

The chain couples TRBV7-2 to TRBJ1-5, with a tentative D call TRBD1 (5 bases). The V gene's germline CDR1 is SGHTA and CDR2 FQGNSA. The CDR3 covers 14 residues. V was clipped by 2 bases and J by 4 bases, with 9 bases between them. DNA for the CDR3: TGTGCCAGCAGCTTAAACGGGGGAAATCAGCCCCAGCATTTT. Amino acid sequence: CASSLNGGNQPQHF.

This rearrangement joins TRBV20-1 to TRBJ1-5; D is undetermined. CDR1 and CDR2 (germline): DFQATT, SNEGSKA (reference sequence). The CDR3 totals 14 residues. Trimming pared 3 bases from V and 7 bases from J, leaving 16 bases between. The CDR3 protein is CSASVGDSGQPQHF. The CDR3, as DNA: TGCAGTGCTAGCGTAGGTGATTCCGGGCAGCCCCAGCATTTT.

This clonotype was seen more than once but under ten times. The chain carries TRBV10-2 and TRBJ1-3, with D unresolved. The CDR3 has 15 residues. Trimming removed 5 bases at V and 0 bases at J, with 11 bases between. CDR1 is WSHSY and CDR2 is SAAADI in the germline V gene. In nucleotides, the CDR3 is TGCGCCAGCAGTCCTACAGAACCCTCTGGAAACACCATATATTTT. Translation: CASSPTEPSGNTIYF.

This clonotype was seen a handful of times. This chain connects TRBV2 to TRBJ2-5, with D perhaps TRBD1 (6 bases). The CDR3 spans 14 residues. Between the trimmed V and J ends, which lost 3 bases and 5 bases, there was a span of 13 bases. Germline CDR1 reads SNHLY; CDR2 reads FYNNEI. The CDR3 loop is CASSDIQGRETQYF. CDR3 sequence (DNA): TGTGCCAGCAGTGACATACAGGGCCGGGAGACCCAGTACTTC.

Of note for this clonotype: Given the absence of the conserved phenylalanine or tryptophan at the CDR3 end, a read error is likely. The V and J genes are TRBV20-1 and TRBJ2-5; D possibly corresponds to TRBD2 (7 bases). Germline V gives CDR1 DFQATT, CDR2 SNEGSKA (reference sequence). Trimming took off 3 bases at V and 4 bases at J, with 27 bases between the two ends. This CDR3 is built from 18 residues. The CDR3: CSARGGGQAGPPGETQYL. In nucleotides, the CDR3 is TGCAGTGCTAGGGGGGGGGGACAAGCGGGGCCGCCGGGAGAGACCCAGTACCTC.

Details on this clonotype: A much larger clone differs by one base, so this may be a read error. The chain joins TRBV15 to TRBJ2-7; 10 nucleotides agree with TRBD1. The trim removed 5 bases at V and 5 bases at J, leaving 9 bases unmatched. The CDR3 totals 15 residues. The germline V gene has CDR1 LNHNV and CDR2 YYDKDF (reference sequence). Here the CDR3 DNA reads TGTGCCACCAGCCAAGACGGGACAGGGGCGGACGAGCAGTACTTC. Encoded protein: CATSQDGTGADEQYF.

This clonotype showed up just a few times. The genes are TRBV4-2 and TRBJ2-2; TRBD2 might be the D (5 bases). Between the trimmed V and J ends, which lost 0 bases and 10 bases, there was a span of 9 bases. Germline values: CDR1 LGHNA, CDR2 YNFKEQ. This CDR3 contains 13 residues. The CDR3 spells CASSQDRGSELFF. In DNA, the CDR3 is TGTGCCAGCAGCCAAGATCGGGGTTCGGAGCTGTTTTTT.

The V gene is TRBV25-1, the J gene TRBJ2-2, with D possibly being TRBD1 or TRBD2 (5 bases each). The V end lost 2 bases, the J end lost 4 bases, and 14 bases lay between the germline ends. The length of the CDR3 is 16 residues. Germline CDR1 and CDR2: MGHDK and SYGVNS. Here the CDR3 reads CASSENWGSGTGELFF. The CDR3 bases are TGTGCCAGCAGTGAAAATTGGGGGTCAGGCACCGGGGAGCTGTTTTTT.

Comment on this clonotype: This may stem from a read error, because a much larger clone lies one nucleotide away. The CDR3 end shows no conserved phenylalanine or tryptophan, and so a read error is likely. V is TRBV20-1 and J is TRBJ2-7; 10 positions match TRBD1. Germline V gives CDR1 DFQATT, CDR2 SNEGSKA (reference sequence). J was trimmed by 4 bases and V by 3 bases; bases with no gene match: 3. This CDR3 contains 13 residues. The CDR3 DNA sequence: TGCAGTGCTAGTCAGGACAGGGGGTACGAGCAGTACCTC. Translation gives CSASQDRGYEQYL.